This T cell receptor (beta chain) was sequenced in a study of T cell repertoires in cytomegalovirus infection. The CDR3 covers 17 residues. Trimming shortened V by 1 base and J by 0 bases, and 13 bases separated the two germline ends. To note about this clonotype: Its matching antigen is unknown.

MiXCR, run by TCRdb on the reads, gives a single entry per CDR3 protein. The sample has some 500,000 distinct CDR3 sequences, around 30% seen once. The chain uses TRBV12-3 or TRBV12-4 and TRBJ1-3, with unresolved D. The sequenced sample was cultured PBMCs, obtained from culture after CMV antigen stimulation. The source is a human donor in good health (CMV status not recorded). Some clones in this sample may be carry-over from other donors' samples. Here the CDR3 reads CASSLVRGRDSGNTIYF. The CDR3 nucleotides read TGTGCCAGCAGTTTAGTGAGAGGGAGGGACTCTGGAAACACCATATATTTT.